The 8 T cell receptor beta chains below come from one sample, sequenced in a study of cytomegalovirus exposure and HLA in healthy donors. Primers for the PCR totalled 60 Vbeta and 13 Jbeta. TCRdb's copy holds only in-frame clones and misses some; the assay was immunoSEQ multiplex PCR. Here the sample spans more than 95,000 clones, 78% being singletons. The sample consisted of PBMCs. The receptors come from a woman aged 35 to 49 in good health and CMV-seronegative.

The chain carries TRBV11-3 and TRBJ1-1; a possible D gene is TRBD1 (6 bases). The CDR3 length is 14 residues. Germline CDR1 is SGHNT and CDR2 is YENEEA. Trimming stripped 5 bases from V and 4 bases from J, with 14 bases between. The CDR3 region has the DNA TGTGCCAGCAGCCCCGGTAGGGGGAGCACTGAAGCTTTCTTT. The encoded protein is CASSPGRGSTEAFF.

The chain is built from TRBV7-9 and TRBJ1-2; D remains unclear. Trimming took off 7 bases at V and 3 bases at J, with 15 bases between the two ends. The CDR3 is 14 residues long. Germline V gives CDR1 SEHNR, CDR2 FQNEAQ (reference sequence). CDR3 nucleotide sequence: TGTGCCAGCACCCCACCGGAGCCCGACTATGGCTACACCTTC. Amino acids: CASTPPEPDYGYTF.

This chain links TRBV7-2 with TRBJ2-5, with D perhaps TRBD2 (5 bases). Trimming left V 2 bases short and J 0 bases short, with 13 bases between. Germline V CDR1 and CDR2: SGHTA, FQGNSA. The CDR3 extends over 16 amino acids. The CDR3 protein is CASSLSGVTYQETQYF. CDR3 DNA: TGTGCCAGCAGCTTAAGCGGCGTGACCTACCAAGAGACCCAGTACTTC.

The gene calls are TRBV4-3 and TRBJ2-1, with D possibly matching TRBD2 (5 bases). V was shortened by 0 bases and J by 3 bases, with 12 bases between the two germline ends. The V gene's germline CDR1 is LGHNA and CDR2 YSLEER. This CDR3 region has 16 residues. CDR3 sequence: CASSQDEGLGYNEQFF. The CDR3 DNA follows: TGCGCCAGCAGCCAAGATGAGGGCCTAGGCTACAATGAGCAGTTCTTC.

This sequence joins TRBV2 and TRBJ1-3; 7 bases are a match to TRBD1. V dropped 6 bases and J dropped 1; count of bases not matched to a gene: 3. The CDR3 spans 14 residues. Germline V lookup: CDR1 SNHLY, CDR2 FYNNEI. The CDR3: CASSVTGSGNTIYF. For the CDR3, the DNA is TGTGCCAGCAGCGTGACAGGGTCTGGAAACACCATATATTTT. The whole variable domain, remainder taken from reference TRBV2 and TRBJ1-3, is EPEVTQTPSHQVTQMGQEVILRCVPISNHLYFYWYRQILGQKVEFLVSFYNNEISEKSEIFDDQFSVERPDGSNFTLKIRSTKLEDSAMYFCASSVTGSGNTIYFGEGSWLTVV.

The V and J genes are TRBV30 and TRBJ2-1; D possibly corresponds to TRBD1 (6 bases). The V end was cut by 5 bases, the J end by 14 bases, with 16 bases between. CDR1 is GTSNPN and CDR2 is SVGIG in the germline V gene (reference sequence). CDR3 length equals 11 residues. The CDR3 nucleotides read TGTGCCTGGGTTGGGGGCACCGTGGAGTTCTTC. This codes for CAWVGGTVEFF.

J is TRBJ2-1 and V is TRBV19; possible D gene TRBD2, 5 bases. Germline CDR1 is LNHDA and CDR2 is SQIVND (reference sequence). The length of the CDR3 is 15 residues. The V end was cut by 8 bases, the J end by 7 bases, with 21 bases between. This CDR3 reads CASFGVGEGGNEQFF. The CDR3 DNA is TGTGCCAGTTTCGGTGTCGGGGAAGGCGGGAATGAGCAGTTCTTC.

This clone was observed a handful of times. The rearrangement joins TRBV9 to TRBJ2-7; no clear D. V dropped 8 bases and J dropped 3 bases, with 9 bases sitting between them. Germline loops: CDR1 SGDLS, CDR2 YYNGEE. The CDR3 length is 11 residues. The CDR3 here is CASPDFYEQYF. In DNA form, the CDR3 reads TGTGCCAGTCCCGACTTCTACGAGCAGTACTTC.